Listed below are T cell receptor beta chains from one sample, sequenced in a study of blood T cell repertoires in COVID-19. The protocol was immunoSEQ multiplex PCR, while the TCRdb copy is restricted to in-frame clones and leaves out a portion. The data contain approximately 69,000 clones, about four fifths of them seen just once; the ten biggest clones take up 12% to 15%. The sequenced sample consisted of peripheral blood. The receptors come from a woman over 75 with acute or convalescent COVID-19. CDR3s include the opening cysteine and the closing phenylalanine or tryptophan. Fields, in order: V gene, D gene, J gene, CDR3 protein. The D gene is left open where the match is weak.

>TRBV6-5|-|TRBJ2-3
CASSYSRVVVDTQYF
>TRBV27|TRBD2|TRBJ2-1
CASSLFWREWSFNEQFF
>TRBV5-1|-|TRBJ2-7
CASSLGASASYEQYF
>TRBV6-2/TRBV6-3|-|TRBJ1-2
CASSPNRYGYTF
>TRBV29-1|-|TRBJ2-1
CSGRDSWGYESSYNEQFF
>TRBV6-2/TRBV6-3|-|TRBJ1-2
CASSVSSLGRTEDYGYTF
>TRBV5-5|-|TRBJ2-7
CASSSEEVPGSYEQYF
>TRBV9|-|TRBJ2-2
CASSVARATLLNTGELFF
>TRBV5-4|TRBD1|TRBJ2-7
CASSWGQVYEQYF
>TRBV7-7|-|TRBJ2-5
CASSLLSTTQETQYF
>TRBV11-2|TRBD2|TRBJ2-5
CASSVLAGGLRGETQYF
>TRBV2|-|TRBJ1-2
CASTEGLRNYGYTF
>TRBV4-1|-|TRBJ2-3
CASSRGSLTDTQYF
>TRBV18|-|TRBJ2-7
CASSPEAGRFHEQYF
>TRBV19|TRBD1|TRBJ2-7
CASSIRDRGREQYF
>TRBV5-4|TRBD2|TRBJ2-1
CASSLGGLAGEQFF
>TRBV9|TRBD2|TRBJ2-5
CASSVEGTSGSFETQYF
>TRBV7-9|-|TRBJ2-2
CASSLVLGPSTGELFF
>TRBV7-9|TRBD2|TRBJ2-1
CAGRTSRSYNEQFF
>TRBV7-8|-|TRBJ1-1
CASSLLQSLAEAFF
>TRBV4-1|TRBD1|TRBJ2-2
CASSQVRLYSRDRPGELFF
>TRBV19|TRBD2|TRBJ2-7
CASTHILRLADPYEQYF
>TRBV29-1|TRBD1|TRBJ1-6
CSVGDRLGRSPLHF
>TRBV10-3|-|TRBJ2-1
CAISRDFVNEQFF
>TRBV7-2|-|TRBJ2-2
CASSFGKDRIYLSGELFF
>TRBV7-9|TRBD2|TRBJ2-2
CASSPRDYSGELFF
>TRBV7-8|-|TRBJ2-5
CASTTQGRLEETQYF
>TRBV19|TRBD1|TRBJ2-1
CASSTLTGTGRGEQFF
>TRBV9|TRBD1|TRBJ2-1
CASSVDGTGGNEQFF
>TRBV19|-|TRBJ1-1
CASSMSGNTEAFF
>TRBV27|TRBD2|TRBJ2-1
CASRAEGRLGLAGVAEQFF
>TRBV18|TRBD2|TRBJ2-5
CASSPLPGGPQETQYF
>TRBV7-2|-|TRBJ1-6
CASSSDSPPLHF
>TRBV6-6|-|TRBJ1-1
CASSSDIGYTEAFF
>TRBV24-1|-|TRBJ1-2
CATSDLSGGGLRYGYTF
>TRBV2|TRBD2|TRBJ2-7
CASSHGLAGETSYEQYF
>TRBV3-1/TRBV3-2|TRBD2|TRBJ2-7
CARSHGGGPGGEQYF
>TRBV9|-|TRBJ2-5
CASSVGQYQETQYF
>TRBV5-1|TRBD1|TRBJ2-7
CASSSSDRLNYEQYF
>TRBV19|-|TRBJ2-6
CASTPTGLISGANVLTF